This T cell receptor beta chain was identified in a study of T-cell memory formation after mild COVID-19. Study conclusions and caveats: Balance between CD4 and CD8 was seen in clones contracting day 15 to 85, and a CD4+ lean was seen in later expanders.

TCRdb ran MiXCR on the 5' RACE reads and lists one entry per CDR3 protein. The sample includes under 350,000 distinct CDR3 sequences, 15% to 20% of them seen just once. Concerning this clonotype itself: Its specificity is unknown.

CDR1 KGHSH and CDR2 LQKENI come from the germline V gene. After removal of 5 bases from V and 4 bases from J, the junction contained 7 bases not matched to a gene. This CDR3 comprises 15 residues. This chain connects TRBV18 to TRBJ2-3, with 9 bases fitting TRBD1. The receptor was derived from a man younger than 35 who had mild COVID-19 (a few samples of this study predate the infection). Cell type and time point are not known. What was sequenced was PBMCs or a T cell subset sorted from them (not recorded which). The CDR3 reads CASSSNRGHADTQYF. The CDR3 region has the DNA TGTGCCAGCTCATCAAACAGGGGGCACGCAGATACGCAGTATTTT.